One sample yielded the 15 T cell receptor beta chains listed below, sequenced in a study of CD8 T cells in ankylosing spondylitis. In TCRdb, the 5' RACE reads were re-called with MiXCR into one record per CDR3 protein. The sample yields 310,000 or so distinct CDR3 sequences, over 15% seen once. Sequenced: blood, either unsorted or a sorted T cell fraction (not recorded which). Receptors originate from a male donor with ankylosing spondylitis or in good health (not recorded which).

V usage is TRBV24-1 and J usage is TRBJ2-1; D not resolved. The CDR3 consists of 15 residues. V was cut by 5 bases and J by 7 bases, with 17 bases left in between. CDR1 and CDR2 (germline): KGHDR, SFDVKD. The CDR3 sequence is CATSGLGRGGNEQFF. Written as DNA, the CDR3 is TGTGCCACCAGTGGCCTAGGACGCGGCGGTAATGAGCAGTTCTTC.

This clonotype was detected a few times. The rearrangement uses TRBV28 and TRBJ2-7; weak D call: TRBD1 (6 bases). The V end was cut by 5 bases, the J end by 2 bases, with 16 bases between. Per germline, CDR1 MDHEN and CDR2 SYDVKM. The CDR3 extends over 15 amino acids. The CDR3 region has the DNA TGTGCCAGCAGTCCCGGGACACTATCTCCCTACGAGCAGTACGTC. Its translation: CASSPGTLSPYEQYV.

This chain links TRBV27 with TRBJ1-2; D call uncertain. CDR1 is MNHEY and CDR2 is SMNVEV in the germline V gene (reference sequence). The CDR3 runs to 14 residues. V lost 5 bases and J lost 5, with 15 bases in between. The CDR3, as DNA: TGTGCCAGCAGTCACACACGGATCGGATATGGCTACACCTTC. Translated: CASSHTRIGYGYTF.

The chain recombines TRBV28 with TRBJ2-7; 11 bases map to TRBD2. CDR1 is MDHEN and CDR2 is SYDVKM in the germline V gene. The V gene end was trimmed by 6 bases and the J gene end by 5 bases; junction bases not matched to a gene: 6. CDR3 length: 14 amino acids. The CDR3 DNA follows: TGTGCCAGCAGCCAAACTAGCGGGAGAAACGAGCAGTACGTC. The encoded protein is CASSQTSGRNEQYV.

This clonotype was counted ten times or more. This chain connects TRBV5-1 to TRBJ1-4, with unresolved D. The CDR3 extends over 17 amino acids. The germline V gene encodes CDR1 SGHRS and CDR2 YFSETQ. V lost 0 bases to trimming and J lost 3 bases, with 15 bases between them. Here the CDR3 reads CASSLAPAGFANEKLFF. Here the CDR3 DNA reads TGCGCCAGCAGCTTGGCTCCGGCGGGATTTGCTAATGAAAAACTGTTTTTT.

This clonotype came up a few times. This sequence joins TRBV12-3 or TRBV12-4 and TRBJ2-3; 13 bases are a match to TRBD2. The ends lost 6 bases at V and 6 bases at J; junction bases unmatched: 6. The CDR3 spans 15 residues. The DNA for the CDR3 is TGTGCCAGCAGCCCCCCGGGACTAGCGGGGGATACGCAGTATTTT. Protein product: CASSPPGLAGDTQYF.

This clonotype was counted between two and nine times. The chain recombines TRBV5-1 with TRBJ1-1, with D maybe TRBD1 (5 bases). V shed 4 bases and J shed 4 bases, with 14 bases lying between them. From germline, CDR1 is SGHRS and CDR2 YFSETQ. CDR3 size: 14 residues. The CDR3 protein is CASSEELGTTEAFF. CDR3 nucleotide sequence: TGCGCCAGCAGCGAGGAACTCGGGACCACTGAAGCTTTCTTT.

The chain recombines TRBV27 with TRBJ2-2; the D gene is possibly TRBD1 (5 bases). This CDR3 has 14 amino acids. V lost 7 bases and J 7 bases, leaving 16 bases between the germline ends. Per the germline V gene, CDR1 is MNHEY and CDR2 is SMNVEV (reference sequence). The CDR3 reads CASTLIQGHGELFF. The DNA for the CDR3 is TGTGCCAGCACCTTGATTCAGGGTCACGGGGAGCTGTTTTTT.

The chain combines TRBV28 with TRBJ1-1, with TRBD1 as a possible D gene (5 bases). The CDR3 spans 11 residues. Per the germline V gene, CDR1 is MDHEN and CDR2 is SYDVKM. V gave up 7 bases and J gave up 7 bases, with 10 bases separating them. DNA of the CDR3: TGTGCCAGCAATGGGGGTCATGAAGCTTTCTTT. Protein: CASNGGHEAFF.

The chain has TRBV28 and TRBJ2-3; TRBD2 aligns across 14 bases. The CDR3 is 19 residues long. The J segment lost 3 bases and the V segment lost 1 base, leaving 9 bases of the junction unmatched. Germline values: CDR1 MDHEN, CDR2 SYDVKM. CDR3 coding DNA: TGTGCCAGCAGTTTATTCGGCCGACTAGCGGGAGGGCCAACAGATACGCAGTATTTT. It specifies CASSLFGRLAGGPTDTQYF.

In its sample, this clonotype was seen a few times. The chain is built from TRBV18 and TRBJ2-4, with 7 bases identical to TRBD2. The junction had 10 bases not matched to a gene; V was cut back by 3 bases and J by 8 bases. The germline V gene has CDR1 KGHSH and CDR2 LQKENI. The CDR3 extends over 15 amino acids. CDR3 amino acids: CASSPSSGAGDIQYF. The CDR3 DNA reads TGTGCCAGCTCACCCTCTTCTGGCGCGGGGGACATTCAGTACTTC.

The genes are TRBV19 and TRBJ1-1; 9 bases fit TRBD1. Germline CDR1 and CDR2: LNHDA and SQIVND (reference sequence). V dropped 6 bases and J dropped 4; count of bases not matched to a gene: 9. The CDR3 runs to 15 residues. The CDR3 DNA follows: TGTGCCAGTAGCCCTACAGGGACAGGGACCACTGAAGCTTTCTTT. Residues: CASSPTGTGTTEAFF.

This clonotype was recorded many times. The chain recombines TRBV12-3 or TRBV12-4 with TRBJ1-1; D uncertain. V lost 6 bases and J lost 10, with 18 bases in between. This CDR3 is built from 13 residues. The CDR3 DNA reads TGTGCCAGCAGCCTCGTCTCGAGGAAGGTAGCTTTCTTT. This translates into CASSLVSRKVAFF.

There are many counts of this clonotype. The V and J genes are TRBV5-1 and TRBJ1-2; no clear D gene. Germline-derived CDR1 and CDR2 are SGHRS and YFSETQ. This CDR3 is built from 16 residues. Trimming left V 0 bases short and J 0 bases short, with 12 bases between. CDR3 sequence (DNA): TGCGCCAGCAGCTTGGCCAGTGGGCCTACTAACTATGGCTACACCTTC. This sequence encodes CASSLASGPTNYGYTF. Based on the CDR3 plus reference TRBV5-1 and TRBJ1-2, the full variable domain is KAGVTQTPRYLIKTRGQQVTLSCSPISGHRSVSWYQQTPGQGLQFLFEYFSETQRNKGNFPGRFSGRQFSNSRSEMNVSTLELGDSALYLCASSLASGPTNYGYTFGSGTRLTVV.

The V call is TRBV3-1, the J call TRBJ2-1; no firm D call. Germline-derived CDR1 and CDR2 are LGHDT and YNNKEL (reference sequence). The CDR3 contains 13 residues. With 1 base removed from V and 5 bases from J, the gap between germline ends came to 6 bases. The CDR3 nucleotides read TGTGCCAGCAGCCAAGCCGAGCACAATGAGCAGTTCTTC. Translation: CASSQAEHNEQFF.